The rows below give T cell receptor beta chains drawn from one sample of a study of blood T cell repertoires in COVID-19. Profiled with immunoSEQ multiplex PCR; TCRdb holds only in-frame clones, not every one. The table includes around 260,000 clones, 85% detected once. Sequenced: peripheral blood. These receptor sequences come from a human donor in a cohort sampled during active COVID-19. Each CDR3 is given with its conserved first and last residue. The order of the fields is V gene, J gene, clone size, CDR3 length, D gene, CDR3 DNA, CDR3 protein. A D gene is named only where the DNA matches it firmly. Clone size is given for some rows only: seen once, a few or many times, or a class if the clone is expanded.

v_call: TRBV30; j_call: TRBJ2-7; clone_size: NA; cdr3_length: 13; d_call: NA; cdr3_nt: TGTGCCTGGAGTTGGGACTTCACTTACGAGCAGTACTTC; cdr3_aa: CAWSWDFTYEQYF
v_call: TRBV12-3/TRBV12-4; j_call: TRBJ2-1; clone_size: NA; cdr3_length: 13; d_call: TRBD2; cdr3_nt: TGTGCCAGCAGATCCCTAGCGGGGGGTGAGCAGTTCTTC; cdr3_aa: CASRSLAGGEQFF
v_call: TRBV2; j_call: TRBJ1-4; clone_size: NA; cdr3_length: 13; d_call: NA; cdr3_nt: TGTGCCAGCAGTTCGGAGGCGGAGGCAATTCAGTTTTTT; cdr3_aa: CASSSEAEAIQFF
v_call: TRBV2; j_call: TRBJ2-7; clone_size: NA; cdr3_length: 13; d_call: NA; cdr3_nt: TGTGCCAGCAGACGGGAGCGGAGCTACGAGCAGTACTTC; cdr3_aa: CASRRERSYEQYF
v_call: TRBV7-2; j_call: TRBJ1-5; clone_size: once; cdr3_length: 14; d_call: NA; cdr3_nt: TGTGCCAGCAGCTTAAGCGGAGCGCGTGATCCCCAGCATTTT; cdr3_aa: CASSLSGARDPQHF
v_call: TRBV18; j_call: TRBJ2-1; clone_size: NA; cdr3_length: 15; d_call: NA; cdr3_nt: TGTGCCAGCTCACCGTTTGGGGCTGGGTACAATGAGCAGTTCTTC; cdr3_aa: CASSPFGAGYNEQFF
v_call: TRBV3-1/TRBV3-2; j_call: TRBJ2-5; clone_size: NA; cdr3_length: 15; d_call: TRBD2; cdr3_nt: TGTGCCAGCCGCCCTGCTAGCGGGAGTGTGGAGACCCAGTACTTC; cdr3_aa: CASRPASGSVETQYF
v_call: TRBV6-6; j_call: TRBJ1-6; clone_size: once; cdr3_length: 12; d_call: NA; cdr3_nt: TGTGCCAGCCGCCCTACCCATTCACCCCTCCACTTT; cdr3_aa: CASRPTHSPLHF
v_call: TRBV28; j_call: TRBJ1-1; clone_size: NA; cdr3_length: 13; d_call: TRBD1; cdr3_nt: TGTGCCAGCACCGGACAGGGGGGCACTGAAGCTTTCTTT; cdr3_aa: CASTGQGGTEAFF
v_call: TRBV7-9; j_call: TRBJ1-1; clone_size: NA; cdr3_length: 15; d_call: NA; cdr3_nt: TGTGCCAGCAGCCACCGGACGTGGGCGGAGGGCGAAGCTTTCTTT; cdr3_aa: CASSHRTWAEGEAFF
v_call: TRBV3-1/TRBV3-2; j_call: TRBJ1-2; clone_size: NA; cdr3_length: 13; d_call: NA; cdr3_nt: TGTGCCAGCAGCCAAGGACAGGCCTATGGCTACACCTTC; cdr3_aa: CASSQGQAYGYTF
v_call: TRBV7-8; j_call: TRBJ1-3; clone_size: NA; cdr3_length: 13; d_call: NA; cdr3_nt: TGTGCCAGCAGCCAACCTCAGGGAAACACCATATATTTT; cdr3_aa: CASSQPQGNTIYF
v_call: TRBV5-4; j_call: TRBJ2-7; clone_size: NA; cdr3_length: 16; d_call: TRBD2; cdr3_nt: TGTGCCAGCAGCGCTGGGGGGTTAGCGGGAGCCTACGAGCAGTACTTC; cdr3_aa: CASSAGGLAGAYEQYF
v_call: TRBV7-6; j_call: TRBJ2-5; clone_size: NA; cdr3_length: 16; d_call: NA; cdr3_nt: TGTGCCAGCACGGTTCCATCGGCCGGTTCGGGAGAGACCCAGTACTTC; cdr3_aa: CASTVPSAGSGETQYF
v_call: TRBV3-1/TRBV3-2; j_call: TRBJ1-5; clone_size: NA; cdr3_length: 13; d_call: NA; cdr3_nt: TGTGCCAGCAGCCGTCAGTCCAATCAGCCCCAGCATTTT; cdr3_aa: CASSRQSNQPQHF
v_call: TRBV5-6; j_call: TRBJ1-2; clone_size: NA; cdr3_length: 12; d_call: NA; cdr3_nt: TGTGCCAGCAGCTTGGCCGGGTATGGCTACACCTTC; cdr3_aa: CASSLAGYGYTF
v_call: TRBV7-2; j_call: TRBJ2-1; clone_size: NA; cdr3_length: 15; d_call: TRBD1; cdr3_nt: TGTGCCAGCAGCGAACGACAGGGAGCCCACAATGAGCAGTTCTTC; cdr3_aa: CASSERQGAHNEQFF
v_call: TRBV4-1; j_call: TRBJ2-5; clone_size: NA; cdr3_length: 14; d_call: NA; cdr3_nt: TGCGCCAGCAGCCAAGACTTGCGGATAGAGACCCAGTACTTC; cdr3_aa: CASSQDLRIETQYF
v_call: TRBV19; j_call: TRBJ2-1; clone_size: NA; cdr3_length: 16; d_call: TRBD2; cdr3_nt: TGTGCCAGTAGTATGGTAAGCGGGAGGGGTCGCAATGAGCAGTTCTTC; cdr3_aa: CASSMVSGRGRNEQFF
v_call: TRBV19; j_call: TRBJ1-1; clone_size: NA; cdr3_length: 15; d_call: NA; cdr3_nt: TGTGCCAGTAGTTCCGCGCGACAGCGACCGACCGAAGCTTTCTTT; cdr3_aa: CASSSARQRPTEAFF
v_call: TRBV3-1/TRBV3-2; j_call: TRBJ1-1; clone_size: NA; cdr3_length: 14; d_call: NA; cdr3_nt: TGTGCCAGCAGCCAAGATTATGGGGGCGAAGAAGCTTTCTTT; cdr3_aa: CASSQDYGGEEAFF
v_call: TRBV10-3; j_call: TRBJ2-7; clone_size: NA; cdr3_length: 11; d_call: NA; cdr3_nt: TGTGCCATCAGTGCTAGCTACGAGCAGTACTTC; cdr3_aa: CAISASYEQYF
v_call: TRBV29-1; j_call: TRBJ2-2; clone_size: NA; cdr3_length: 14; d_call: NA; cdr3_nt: TGCAGCGGGAGGGACAGCGCCTACACCGGGGAGCTGTTTTTT; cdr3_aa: CSGRDSAYTGELFF
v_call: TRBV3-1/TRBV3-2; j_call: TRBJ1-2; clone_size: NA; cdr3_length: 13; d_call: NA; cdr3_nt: TGTGCCAGCAGCCAAGCCCCCGCGGATGGCTACACCTTC; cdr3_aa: CASSQAPADGYTF
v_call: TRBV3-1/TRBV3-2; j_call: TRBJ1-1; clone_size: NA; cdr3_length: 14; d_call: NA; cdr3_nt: TGTGCCAGCAGCCCCAGGGAGGTGAACACTGAAGCTTTCTTT; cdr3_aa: CASSPREVNTEAFF
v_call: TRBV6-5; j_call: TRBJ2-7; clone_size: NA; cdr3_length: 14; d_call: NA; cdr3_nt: TGTGCCACCCAGTGGGGGCGTAACTCCTACGAGCAGTACTTC; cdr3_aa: CATQWGRNSYEQYF
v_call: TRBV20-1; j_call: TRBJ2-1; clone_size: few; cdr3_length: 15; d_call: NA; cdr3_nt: TGCAGTGCTAGTAGTGCAGGTTCTCCCTACAATGAGCAGTTCTTC; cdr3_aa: CSASSAGSPYNEQFF
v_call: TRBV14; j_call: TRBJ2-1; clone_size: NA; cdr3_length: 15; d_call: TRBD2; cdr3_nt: TGTGCCAGCAGCCAAGGAGGGGGACTAGCGGGAAAGCAGTTCTTC; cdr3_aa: CASSQGGGLAGKQFF
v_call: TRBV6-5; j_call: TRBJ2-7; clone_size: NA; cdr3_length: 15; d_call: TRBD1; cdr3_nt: TGTGCCAGCAGTTACTCGAGAGGGGGCCCCTACGAGCAGTACTTC; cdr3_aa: CASSYSRGGPYEQYF
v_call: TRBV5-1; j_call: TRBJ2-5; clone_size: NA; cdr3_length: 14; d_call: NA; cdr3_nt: TGCGCCAGCAGCTTGTTGGGACAACAAGAGACCCAGTACTTC; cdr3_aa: CASSLLGQQETQYF
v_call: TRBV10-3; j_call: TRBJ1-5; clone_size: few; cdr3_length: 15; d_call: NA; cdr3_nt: TGTGCCATCAGTGCAGGGGATAGTGGCAATCAGCCCCAGCATTTT; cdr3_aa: CAISAGDSGNQPQHF
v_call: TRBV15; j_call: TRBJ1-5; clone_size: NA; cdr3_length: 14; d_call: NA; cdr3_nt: TGTGCCACCAATCGAGTTAATAGCAATCAGCCCCAGCATTTT; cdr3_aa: CATNRVNSNQPQHF
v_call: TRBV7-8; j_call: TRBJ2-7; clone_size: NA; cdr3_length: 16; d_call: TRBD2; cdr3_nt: TGTGCCAGCAGCCCCCTGGTGGGAGCGGGGGACTACGAGCAGTACTTC; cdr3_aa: CASSPLVGAGDYEQYF
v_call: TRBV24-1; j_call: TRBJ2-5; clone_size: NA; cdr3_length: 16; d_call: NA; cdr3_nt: TGTGCCCCGATCTTAGGGGGGGGCCTAGGAGGGGAGACCCAGTACTTC; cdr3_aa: CAPILGGGLGGETQYF
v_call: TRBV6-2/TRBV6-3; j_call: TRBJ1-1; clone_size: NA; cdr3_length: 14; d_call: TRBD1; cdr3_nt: TGTGCCAGCAGTTTCGACAGGGTCAACACTGAAGCTTTCTTT; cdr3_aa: CASSFDRVNTEAFF
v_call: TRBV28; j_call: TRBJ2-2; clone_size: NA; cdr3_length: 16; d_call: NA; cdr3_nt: TGTGCCAGCAGTTTAATCGGTCAGGGTCGTGCCGGGGAGCTGTTTTTT; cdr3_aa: CASSLIGQGRAGELFF
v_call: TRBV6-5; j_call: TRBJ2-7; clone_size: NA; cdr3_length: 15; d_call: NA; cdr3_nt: TGTGCCAGCAGTACCGCCGGGACTGCCTCCTACGAGCAGTACTTC; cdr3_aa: CASSTAGTASYEQYF
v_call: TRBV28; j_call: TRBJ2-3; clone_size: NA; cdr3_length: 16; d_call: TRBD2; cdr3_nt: TGTGCCAGCAGTTTATCAGGACTAGCGGGAGGGGATACGCAGTATTTT; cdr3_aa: CASSLSGLAGGDTQYF
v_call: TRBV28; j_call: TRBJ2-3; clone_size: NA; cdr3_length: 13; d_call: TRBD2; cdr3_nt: TGTGCCAGCGGACTAGCGGGAGGGCCTACGCAGTATTTT; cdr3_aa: CASGLAGGPTQYF
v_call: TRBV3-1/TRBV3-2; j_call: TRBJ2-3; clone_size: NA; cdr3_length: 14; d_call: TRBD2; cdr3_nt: TGTGCCAGCAGCAAGCGGGGAGGCGCAGATACGCAGTATTTT; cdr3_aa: CASSKRGGADTQYF
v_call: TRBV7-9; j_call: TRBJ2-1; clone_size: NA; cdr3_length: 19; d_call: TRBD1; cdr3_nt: TGTGCCAGCAGCTTATCCCCCTGGACCGGGACAGGGGGCTACAATGAGCAGTTCTTC; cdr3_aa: CASSLSPWTGTGGYNEQFF
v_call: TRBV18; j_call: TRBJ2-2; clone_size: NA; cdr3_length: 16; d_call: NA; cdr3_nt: TGTGCCAGCTCGCCACAAACCACCCCCGCGGGGGGGGAGCTGTTTTTT; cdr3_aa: CASSPQTTPAGGELFF
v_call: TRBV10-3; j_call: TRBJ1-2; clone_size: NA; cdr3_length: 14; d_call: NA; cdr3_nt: TGTGCCATCAGTTCAGGCTCCACGGCCTATGGCTACACCTTC; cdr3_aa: CAISSGSTAYGYTF